These 15 T cell receptor beta chains originate from one sample sequenced in a study of control samples from healthy donors and cancer patients. Using immunoSEQ multiplex PCR, the repertoire was profiled, and TCRdb retains in-frame clones only, with some absent. The sample yields 90,000 to 100,000 clones, about 80% seen once. Specimen: blood. The receptors were sampled from a woman aged 25 to 45 in good health.

The chain combines TRBV5-4 with TRBJ1-1, with unresolved D. This CDR3 has 11 amino acids. With 5 bases removed from V and 6 bases from J, the gap between germline ends came to 8 bases. The germline V gene has CDR1 SGHNT and CDR2 YYREEE (reference sequence). The CDR3: CASRSLAEAFF. CDR3 coding DNA: TGTGCCAGCAGGTCTCTGGCTGAAGCTTTCTTT.

The V call is TRBV5-1, the J call TRBJ2-1; 13 nucleotides match TRBD2. CDR3 length equals 15 residues. With 9 bases clipped from V and 7 bases from J, the junction kept 10 bases outside the gene matches. The germline V gene encodes CDR1 SGHRS and CDR2 YFSETQ. The CDR3 coding sequence is TGCGCCACCGCAACTAGCGGGGGGGTGATGAATGAGCAGTTCTTC. Translated, it gives CATATSGGVMNEQFF.

This clone was counted a single time. This chain joins TRBV2 and TRBJ1-2; D perhaps matches TRBD1 (6 bases). The CDR3 length is 13 residues. The germline V and J ends were trimmed by 7 bases and 3 bases, with 12 bases remaining between them. Per the germline V gene, CDR1 is SNHLY and CDR2 is FYNNEI. CDR3 amino acids: CASTRDIYYGYTF. The CDR3 DNA sequence: TGTGCCAGCACCAGGGACATCTACTATGGCTACACCTTC.

This clone was observed a handful of times. This chain connects TRBV7-3 to TRBJ2-2, with D perhaps matching TRBD1 (5 bases). Deletions cut 0 bases from V and 3 bases from J, with 8 bases between. This CDR3 region has 15 residues. Per the germline V gene, CDR1 is SGHTA and CDR2 is FQGTGA. CDR3 bases: TGTGCCAGCAGCTTAACCCCGACAGACACCGGGGAGCTGTTTTTT. Translating gives CASSLTPTDTGELFF.

This clone was counted between two and nine times. The chain is built from TRBV19 and TRBJ1-6; a weak D match, TRBD1 (5 bases). The germline V gene has CDR1 LNHDA and CDR2 SQIVND (reference sequence). V gave up 3 bases and J gave up 6 bases, with 9 bases separating them. The CDR3 contains 14 residues. The CDR3 bases are TGTGCCAGTAGTATGTTGAGGGGTAATTCACCCCTCCACTTT. It translates to CASSMLRGNSPLHF.

V gene TRBV14 combines with J gene TRBJ1-6; D possibly corresponds to TRBD1 (5 bases). The germline V gene has CDR1 SGHDN and CDR2 FVKESK. The CDR3 loop spans 16 amino acids. Trimming pared 3 bases from V and 1 base from J, leaving 10 bases between. DNA of the CDR3: TGTGCCAGCAGCCACCGTCAGGGTTCCTATAATTCACCCCTCCACTTT. Translation: CASSHRQGSYNSPLHF.

This rearrangement joins TRBV29-1 to TRBJ2-3, with 10 bases aligning to TRBD2. Germline V gene data show CDR1 as SQVTM and CDR2 as ANQGSEA. The CDR3 consists of 15 residues. Trimming cost V 3 bases and J 0 bases; bases outside gene matches: 3. In DNA, the CDR3 is TGCAGCGTTGACGTTAGCGGGGGGAGCACAGATACGCAGTATTTT. Translating gives CSVDVSGGSTDTQYF.

The chain employs TRBV5-4 and TRBJ2-1; D not resolved. Germline V lookup: CDR1 SGHNT, CDR2 YYREEE (reference sequence). The CDR3 is 13 residues long. V lost 4 bases to trimming and J lost 8 bases, with 13 bases between them. Here the CDR3 reads CASSDPGRYEQFF. The DNA for the CDR3 is TGTGCCAGCAGCGACCCGGGTCGGTATGAGCAGTTCTTC.

The genes are TRBV12-3 or TRBV12-4 and TRBJ1-1; 8 bases are shared with TRBD1. The CDR3 is made up of 13 amino acids. Trimming removed 2 bases from V and 11 bases from J; junction bases left unmatched: 7. The DNA of the CDR3 is TGTGCCAGCAGTTTACTCTCAGGGGGCGACGCTTTCTTT. It encodes CASSLLSGGDAFF.

This clone was observed a single time. The V and J genes are TRBV29-1 and TRBJ1-2; no clear D. V dropped 4 bases and J dropped 7 bases, with 10 bases sitting between them. The CDR3 runs 11 residues. The germline gives CDR1 SQVTM, CDR2 ANQGSEA. This chain's CDR3 is CSVVAEGGYTF. The CDR3 DNA reads as TGCAGCGTTGTGGCTGAAGGTGGCTACACCTTC. Filled out from reference TRBV29-1 and TRBJ1-2, the complete variable domain reads SAVISQKPSRDICQRGTSLTIQCQVDSQVTMMFWYRQQPGQSLTLIATANQGSEATYESGFVIDKFPISRPNLTFSTLTVSNMSPEDSSIYLCSVVAEGGYTFGSGTRLTVV.

The chain carries TRBV7-2 and TRBJ2-3, with 11 bases that match TRBD2. The CDR3 is made up of 18 amino acids. V gave up 5 bases and J gave up 4 bases; unmatched junction bases: 14. Germline values: CDR1 SGHTA, CDR2 FQGNSA. CDR3 bases: TGTGCCAGCAGCCGCATACTAGCGGGGGCCCCTGGGGCAGATACGCAGTATTTT. It is translated as CASSRILAGAPGADTQYF.

This clone has only a few counts. This sequence joins TRBV19 and TRBJ2-3; D unclear. This CDR3 comprises 14 residues. V lost 3 bases, J lost 0 bases, and 7 bases lay in between. Germline CDR1 reads LNHDA; CDR2 reads SQIVND (reference sequence). The chain's CDR3 is CASSIIMSTDTQYF. CDR3 sequence (DNA): TGTGCCAGTAGTATTATAATGAGCACAGATACGCAGTATTTT.

This clone was counted only a few times. The V gene is TRBV30, the J gene TRBJ1-4; TRBD1 is a possible D gene (6 bases). This CDR3 has 16 amino acids. With 1 base removed from V and 7 bases from J, the gap between germline ends came to 19 bases. Germline V gives CDR1 GTSNPN, CDR2 SVGIG (reference sequence). CDR3 loop: CAWSGGSGGSGEKLFF. CDR3 DNA sequence: TGTGCCTGGAGTGGCGGTTCGGGGGGCTCGGGTGAAAAACTGTTTTTT.

V gene TRBV4-2 combines with J gene TRBJ2-1, with TRBD2 matching 7 bases. The germline V gene has CDR1 LGHNA and CDR2 YNFKEQ. The CDR3 sequence is 16 residues long. Trimming at V came to 1 base and at J to 9 bases, leaving 12 bases not matched to a gene. The CDR3: CASSQARGLDTSEQFF. In nucleotides, the CDR3 is TGTGCCAGCAGCCAAGCGCGCGGACTAGATACCAGTGAGCAGTTCTTC.

The count of this clone is one. The chain has TRBV14 and TRBJ1-2; D remains unclear. Per the germline V gene, CDR1 is SGHDN and CDR2 is FVKESK. This CDR3 has 13 amino acids. Deletions cut 1 base from V and 3 bases from J, with 6 bases between. CDR3 amino acids: CASSQGSDYGYTF. As DNA, the CDR3 is TGTGCCAGCAGCCAAGGATCAGACTATGGCTACACCTTC.